These 10 T cell receptor beta chains originate from one sample sequenced in a study of CD8 T cells in Susac syndrome. Roughly 0.45 to 1 ug RNA was reverse transcribed with random hexamers. Each CDR3 protein gets one entry after TCRdb re-called the immunoSEQ multiplex PCR reads with MiXCR. The top ten clones hold 0.11% to 0.15% of a sample with 150,000 to 200,000 distinct CDR3 sequences, about 93% of them seen once. What was sequenced was CD4+ T cells from PBMCs. The receptor source for this set is a human donor in good health.

The chain uses TRBV25-1 and TRBJ1-1; D ambiguous. V lost 6 bases, J lost 1 base, and 9 bases lay in between. CDR3 length: 13 amino acids. Germline V gene sequence: CDR1 MGHDK, CDR2 SYGVNS. The CDR3, as DNA: TGTGCCAGCAGAAAACACGCGAACACTGAAGCTTTCTTT. Amino acid sequence: CASRKHANTEAFF. Full variable domain (remainder filled in from reference TRBV25-1 and TRBJ1-1): EADIYQTPRYLVIGTGKKITLECSQTMGHDKMYWYQQDPGMELHLIHYSYGVNSTEKGDLSSESTVSRIRTEHFPLTLESARPSHTSQYLCASRKHANTEAFFGQGTRLTVV.

This clonotype was picked up one time. The chain employs TRBV6-1 and TRBJ2-5; 9 positions agree with TRBD1. CDR3 size: 16 residues. The V gene end was trimmed by 3 bases and the J gene end by 5 bases; junction bases not matched to a gene: 10. Germline CDR1 and CDR2: MNHNS and SASEGT. The CDR3 reads CASSEDRGRSVETQYF. For the CDR3, the DNA is TGTGCCAGCAGTGAGGACAGGGGACGATCAGTGGAGACCCAGTACTTC.

The V and J genes are TRBV6-2 or TRBV6-3 and TRBJ2-7, with TRBD2 matching 10 bases. Germline lookup yields CDR1 MNHEY and CDR2 SVGEGT. This CDR3 is 14 amino acids long. V shed 6 bases and J 2 bases; nucleotides not matched to a gene: 4. CDR3 sequence (DNA): TGTGCCAGCAGAAGACTAGCGGGCACCTACGAGCAGTACTTC. Translation gives CASRRLAGTYEQYF.

This chain links TRBV7-9 with TRBJ1-2, with 9 positions matching TRBD1. The CDR3 runs 16 residues. The junction had 10 bases not matched to a gene; V was cut back by 5 bases and J by 3 bases. CDR1 is SEHNR, CDR2 FQNEAQ, per germline (reference sequence). The CDR3 nucleotides read TGTGCCAGCAGCCCGATCCCGGGACAGGGTGACTATGGCTACACCTTC. Residues: CASSPIPGQGDYGYTF.

The V and J genes are TRBV19 and TRBJ1-1; D might be TRBD1 (6 bases). The germline gives CDR1 LNHDA, CDR2 SQIVND (reference sequence). CDR3 length: 14 amino acids. Trimming pared 6 bases from V and 4 bases from J, leaving 15 bases between. This chain's CDR3 is CASSLQPGVTEAFF. The CDR3 region has the DNA TGTGCCAGTAGCCTCCAACCAGGGGTCACTGAAGCTTTCTTT.

The chain is built from TRBV29-1 and TRBJ2-5, with D perhaps matching TRBD2 (5 bases). The germline V gene has CDR1 SQVTM and CDR2 ANQGSEA. Trimming removed 4 bases at V and 5 bases at J, with 14 bases between. The CDR3 length is 13 residues. The CDR3 DNA follows: TGCAGCGTTGTGAGGGCGCAGCGGGAGACCCAGTACTTC. Its protein product is CSVVRAQRETQYF.

The V gene is TRBV28, the J gene TRBJ2-7, with 7 bases fitting TRBD1. The CDR3 extends over 13 amino acids. Germline V gene sequence: CDR1 MDHEN, CDR2 SYDVKM. Unmatched junction bases numbered 7, after V lost 7 bases and J lost 4 bases. This CDR3 reads CASTGTVPYEQYF. The CDR3 region has the DNA TGTGCCAGCACTGGGACAGTTCCGTACGAGCAGTACTTC.

The rearrangement joins TRBV29-1 to TRBJ2-1; D is perhaps TRBD1 (5 bases). Germline values: CDR1 SQVTM, CDR2 ANQGSEA. V lost 4 bases, J lost 5 bases, and 6 bases lay in between. The CDR3 contains 11 residues. The CDR3 here is CSVVRDNEQFF. As DNA, the CDR3 is TGCAGCGTTGTCAGGGACAATGAGCAGTTCTTC.

This chain connects TRBV18 to TRBJ1-5; tentatively, D is TRBD1 (6 bases). The CDR3 contains 15 residues. Germline CDR1 and CDR2: KGHSH and LQKENI. The V end was cut by 0 bases, the J end by 3 bases, with 9 bases between. For the CDR3, the DNA is TGTGCCAGCTCACCACCCGGACAGTACAATCAGCCCCAGCATTTT. It encodes CASSPPGQYNQPQHF.

This clonotype was seen more than once but under ten times. The gene calls are TRBV6-6 and TRBJ2-5; D uncertain. V lost 6 bases and J 4 bases, leaving 6 bases between the germline ends. CDR1 is MNHNY and CDR2 is SVGAGI in the germline V gene (reference sequence). This CDR3 has 11 amino acids. This chain's CDR3 is CASSRRETQYF. In nucleotides, the CDR3 is TGTGCCAGCAGCCGGAGAGAGACCCAGTACTTC.